The 9 T cell receptor beta chains in this list originate from one sample, sequenced in a study of shared clonotypes between healthy human individuals. Measured with immunoSEQ multiplex PCR; TCRdb has only the in-frame clones, and not every one. Among a few million clones listed, more than 80% were seen once. Sequencing input: naive CD4+ T cells sorted from blood. Subset described: CD45RA+ positively selected. The receptor set was obtained from a man aged 18 to 30 in good health.

The CDR3 sequence: CASADYSYEQYF. The CDR3 region has the DNA TGTGCCAGTGCAGATTACTCCTACGAGCAGTACTTC. The chain is built from TRBV6-1 and TRBJ2-7; D uncertain. V was pared by 9 bases and J by 0 bases, with 9 bases between. Germline lookup yields CDR1 MNHNS and CDR2 SASEGT. This CDR3 has 12 residues.

The rearrangement links TRBV5-1 to TRBJ1-2; 7 nucleotides agree with TRBD1. This CDR3 comprises 12 residues. J was trimmed by 7 bases and V by 3 bases; bases with no gene match: 3. The germline CDR1 and CDR2 sequences are SGHRS and YFSETQ. The CDR3 spells CASSSGGSGYTF. The DNA for the CDR3 is TGCGCCAGCAGCTCAGGGGGATCTGGCTACACCTTC. The variable domain in full, completed from reference TRBV5-1 and TRBJ1-2, reads KAGVTQTPRYLIKTRGQQVTLSCSPISGHRSVSWYQQTPGQGLQFLFEYFSETQRNKGNFPGRFSGRQFSNSRSEMNVSTLELGDSALYLCASSSGGSGYTFGSGTRLTVV.

The chain links TRBV11-3 to TRBJ2-6, with 9 bases aligning to TRBD1. The CDR3 runs to 17 residues. Germline V gene data show CDR1 as SGHNT and CDR2 as YENEEA. With V trimmed by 5 bases and J by 0 bases, 5 bases remained unmatched. In nucleotides, the CDR3 is TGTGCCAGCAGCCCCGGGACAGGGAGCTCTGGGGCCAACGTCCTGACTTTC. It translates to CASSPGTGSSGANVLTF.

The V and J genes are TRBV6-1 and TRBJ1-6, with 8 bases identical to TRBD1. This CDR3 contains 13 residues. Germline V gene lookup returns CDR1 MNHNS and CDR2 SASEGT. J lost 8 bases, V lost 4 bases, and 1 base had no gene match. The CDR3 nucleotides are TGTGCCAGCAGTGCGACAGGGGATTCACCCCTCCACTTT. Amino acids: CASSATGDSPLHF.

This clone was detected only once. This chain uses TRBV19 with TRBJ2-4, with D tentatively TRBD1 or TRBD2 (5 bases each). With 9 bases removed from V and 6 bases from J, the gap between germline ends came to 15 bases. The CDR3 sequence is 13 residues long. Germline CDR1 reads LNHDA; CDR2 reads SQIVND (reference sequence). The CDR3 loop reads CASDHSGTNIQYF. The DNA of the CDR3 is TGTGCCAGCGATCATTCCGGGACAAACATTCAGTACTTC.

This sequence joins TRBV5-1 and TRBJ2-1; 8 positions agree with TRBD2. The length of the CDR3 is 15 residues. Germline V gene lookup returns CDR1 SGHRS and CDR2 YFSETQ. The V and J ends lost 5 bases and 2 bases, in that order; junction bases with no gene match: 6. CDR3 residues: CASSTGTRTYNEQFF. As DNA, the CDR3 is TGCGCCAGCAGTACCGGGACTAGGACCTACAATGAGCAGTTCTTC.

The J gene is TRBJ2-1, the V gene TRBV19; 8 bases map to TRBD2. The CDR3 contains 16 residues. The V gene end was trimmed by 0 bases and the J gene end by 6 bases; junction bases not matched to a gene: 7. The V gene's germline CDR1 is LNHDA and CDR2 SQIVND (reference sequence). The CDR3 sequence: CASSIDGSGGFNEQFF. Written as DNA, the CDR3 is TGTGCCAGTAGTATAGATGGGAGCGGGGGCTTCAATGAGCAGTTCTTC.

The chain has TRBV19 and TRBJ2-2; perhaps TRBD1 as D (5 bases). Germline-derived CDR1 and CDR2 are LNHDA and SQIVND (reference sequence). V was pared by 5 bases and J by 0 bases, with 10 bases between. The CDR3 totals 15 residues. The CDR3: CASSPLTANTGELFF. Here the CDR3 DNA reads TGTGCCAGTAGTCCTCTGACAGCGAACACCGGGGAGCTGTTTTTT. Together with reference TRBV19 and TRBJ2-2, the CDR3 gives the full variable domain: DGGITQSPKYLFRKEGQNVTLSCEQNLNHDAMYWYRQDPGQGLRLIYYSQIVNDFQKGDIAEGYSVSREKKESFPLTVTSAQKNPTAFYLCASSPLTANTGELFFGEGSRLTVL.

The genes are TRBV14 and TRBJ2-2; 9 bases line up with TRBD1. The CDR3 is 15 amino acids. Trimming at V came to 4 bases and at J to 4 bases, leaving 4 bases not matched to a gene. Germline V CDR1 and CDR2: SGHDN, FVKESK. CDR3 protein: CASSLGQGSTGELFF. DNA of the CDR3: TGTGCCAGCAGCCTGGGACAGGGTAGCACCGGGGAGCTGTTTTTT.